This T cell receptor beta chain was identified in a study of technical replicates of blood from a few donors. Clones were sequenced by immunoSEQ multiplex PCR, and TCRdb holds only the in-frame ones, with some missing. The sample includes some 80,000 clones, around 94% of them seen just once. The sequence came from a human donor in good health. The sample taken for sequencing was T cells isolated from PBMCs.

The CDR3 bases are TGCGCCAGCAGTGAGGGGCGAGGCAATCAGCCCCAGCATTTT. As protein: CASSEGRGNQPQHF. The chain uses TRBV10-2 and TRBJ1-5; D is ambiguous. The V and J ends lost 2 bases and 2 bases respectively, with 7 bases between them. This CDR3 spans 14 amino acids. Germline CDR1 reads WSHSY; CDR2 reads SAAADI.